This T cell receptor beta chain comes out of a study of regulatory T cells. Study results and caveats: Patient CD8+ T cells trended nonsignificantly toward lower Shannon entropy than control CD8+ cells. Skewed V and J usage and few unique V-J pairs marked patient repertoires, most in Tregs.

To note about this clone: No antigen is known for it.

The primer mix had 52 TRBV and 13 TRBJ primers. TCRdb's copy holds only in-frame clones and misses some; the assay was immunoSEQ multiplex PCR. The sample lists more than 15,000 clones; 92% were seen once. V lost 1 base, J lost 9 bases, and 3 bases stayed unmatched. Per germline, CDR1 MGHRA and CDR2 YSYEKL. The CDR3 runs to 13 residues. The rearrangement links TRBV4-1 to TRBJ2-1; 7 bases map to TRBD2. This TCR was recovered from a person between 18 and 35 years old with CD3G deficiency. Input material: CD8+ T cells sorted from blood. CDR3 region: CASSQAGGGEQFF. The CDR3 DNA follows: TGCGCCAGCAGCCAAGCTGGGGGGGGTGAGCAGTTCTTC.